Sequencing of this TCR beta chain was carried out in a study of cytomegalovirus exposure and HLA in healthy donors. The PCR employed 60 Vbeta primers together with 13 Jbeta primers. Sequenced by immunoSEQ multiplex PCR; TCRdb stores in-frame clones only, minus some. Altogether approximately 160,000 clones are present, around four fifths being singletons, with the ten largest covering under 5%. The CDR3 runs 14 residues. V shed 3 bases and J 6 bases; nucleotides not matched to a gene: 4. The V gene's germline CDR1 is SGHNT and CDR2 YENEEA. This clonotype originated in a girl aged 5-17 years in good health and CMV-seropositive. The sample consisted of PBMCs. The rearrangement links TRBV11-3 to TRBJ1-4, with TRBD1 matching over 7 bases. This CDR3 reads CASSFDREDEKLFF. CDR3 bases: TGTGCCAGCAGCTTCGACAGGGAGGATGAAAAACTGTTTTTT.